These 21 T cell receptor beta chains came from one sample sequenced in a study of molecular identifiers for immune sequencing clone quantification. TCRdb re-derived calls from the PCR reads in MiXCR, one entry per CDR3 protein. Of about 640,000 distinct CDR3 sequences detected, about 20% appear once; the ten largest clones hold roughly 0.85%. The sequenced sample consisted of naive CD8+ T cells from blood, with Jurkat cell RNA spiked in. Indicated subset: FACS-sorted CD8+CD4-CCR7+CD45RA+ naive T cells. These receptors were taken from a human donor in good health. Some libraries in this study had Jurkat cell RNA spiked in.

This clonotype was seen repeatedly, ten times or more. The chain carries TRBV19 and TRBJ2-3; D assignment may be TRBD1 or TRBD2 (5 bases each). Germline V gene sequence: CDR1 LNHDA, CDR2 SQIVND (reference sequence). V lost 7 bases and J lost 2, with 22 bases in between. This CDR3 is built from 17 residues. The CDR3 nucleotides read TGTGCCAGTATTCCCCGGGCTGGGGGTAGCGACACAGATACGCAGTATTTT. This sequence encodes CASIPRAGGSDTDTQYF.

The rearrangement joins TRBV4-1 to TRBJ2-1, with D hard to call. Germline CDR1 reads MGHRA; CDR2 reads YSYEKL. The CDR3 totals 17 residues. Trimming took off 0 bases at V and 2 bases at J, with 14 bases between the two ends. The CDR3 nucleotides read TGCGCCAGCAGCCAAGATATCCCCGGTCAGACCTACAATGAGCAGTTCTTC. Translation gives CASSQDIPGQTYNEQFF.

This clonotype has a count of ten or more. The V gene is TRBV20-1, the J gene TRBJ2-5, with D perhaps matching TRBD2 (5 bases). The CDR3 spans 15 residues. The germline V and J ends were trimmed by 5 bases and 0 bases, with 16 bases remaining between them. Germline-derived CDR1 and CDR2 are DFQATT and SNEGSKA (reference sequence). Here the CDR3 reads CSARGGTGDQETQYF. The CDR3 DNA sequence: TGCAGTGCTCGAGGCGGCACCGGGGACCAAGAGACCCAGTACTTC.

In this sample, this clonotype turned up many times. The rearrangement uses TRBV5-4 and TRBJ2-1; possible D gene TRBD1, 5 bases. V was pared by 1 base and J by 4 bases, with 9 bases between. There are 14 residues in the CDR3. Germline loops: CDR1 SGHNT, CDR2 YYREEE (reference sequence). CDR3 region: CASSLLQGYNEQFF. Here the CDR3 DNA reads TGTGCCAGCAGCTTGCTGCAGGGTTACAATGAGCAGTTCTTC.

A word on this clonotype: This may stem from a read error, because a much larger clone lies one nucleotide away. The chain's CDR3 is CSALQANQHNEQFF. In DNA form, the CDR3 reads TGCAGTGCTCTACAAGCGAACCAGCACAATGAGCAGTTCTTC. The chain joins TRBV20-1 to TRBJ2-1; D unclear. The germline gives CDR1 DFQATT, CDR2 SNEGSKA (reference sequence). This CDR3 spans 14 amino acids. Trimming shortened V by 5 bases and J by 5 bases, and 16 bases separated the two germline ends.

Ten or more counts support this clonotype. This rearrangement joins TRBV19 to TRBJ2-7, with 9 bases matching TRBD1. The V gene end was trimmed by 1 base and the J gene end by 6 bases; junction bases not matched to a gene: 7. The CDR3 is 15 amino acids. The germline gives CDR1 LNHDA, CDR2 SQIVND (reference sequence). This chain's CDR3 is CASSIGHRGRGEQYF. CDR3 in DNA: TGTGCCAGTAGTATAGGACACAGGGGGCGAGGCGAGCAGTACTTC.

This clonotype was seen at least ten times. This CDR3 reads CASSQDGLAGADTQYF. CDR3 DNA sequence: TGCGCCAGCAGCCAAGACGGTCTAGCGGGGGCAGATACGCAGTATTTT. This sequence joins TRBV4-1 and TRBJ2-3; the match to TRBD2 covers 10 bases. With 0 bases clipped from V and 4 bases from J, the junction kept 4 bases outside the gene matches. The CDR3 loop spans 16 amino acids. Germline V gene data show CDR1 as MGHRA and CDR2 as YSYEKL.

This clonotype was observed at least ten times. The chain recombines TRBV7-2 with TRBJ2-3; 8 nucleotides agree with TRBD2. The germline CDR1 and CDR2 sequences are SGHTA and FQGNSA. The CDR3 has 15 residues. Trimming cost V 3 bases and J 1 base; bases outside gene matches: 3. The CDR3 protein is CASSFVTSGTDTQYF. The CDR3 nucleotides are TGTGCCAGCAGCTTTGTGACTAGCGGCACAGATACGCAGTATTTT.

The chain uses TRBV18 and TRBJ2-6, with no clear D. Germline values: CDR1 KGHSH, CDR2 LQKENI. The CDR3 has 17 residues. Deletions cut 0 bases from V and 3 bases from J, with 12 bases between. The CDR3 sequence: CASSPPFFIGGANVLTF. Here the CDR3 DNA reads TGTGCCAGCTCACCACCGTTCTTTATTGGTGGGGCCAACGTCCTGACTTTC.

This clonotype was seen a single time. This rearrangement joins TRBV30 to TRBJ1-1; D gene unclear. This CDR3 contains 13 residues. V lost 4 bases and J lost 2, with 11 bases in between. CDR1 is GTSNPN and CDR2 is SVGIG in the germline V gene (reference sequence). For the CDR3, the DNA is TGTGCCTGGATTCCACCTGATAACACTGAAGCTTTCTTT. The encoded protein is CAWIPPDNTEAFF.

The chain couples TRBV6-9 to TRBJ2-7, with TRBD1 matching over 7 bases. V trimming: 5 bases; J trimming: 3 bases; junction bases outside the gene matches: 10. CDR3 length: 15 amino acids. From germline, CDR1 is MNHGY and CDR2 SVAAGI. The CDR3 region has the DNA TGTGCCAGCAGTGAAAAAACAGGGGCCTACTACGAGCAGTACTTC. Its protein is CASSEKTGAYYEQYF.

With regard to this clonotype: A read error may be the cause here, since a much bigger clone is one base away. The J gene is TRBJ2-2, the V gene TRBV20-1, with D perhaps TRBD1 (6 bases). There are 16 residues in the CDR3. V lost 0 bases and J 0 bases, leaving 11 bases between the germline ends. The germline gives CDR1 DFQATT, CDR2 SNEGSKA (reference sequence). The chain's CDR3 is CSARDTDSTNTGELFF. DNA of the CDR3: TGCAGTGCTAGAGATACGGACAGCACGAACACCGGGGAGCTGTTTTTT.

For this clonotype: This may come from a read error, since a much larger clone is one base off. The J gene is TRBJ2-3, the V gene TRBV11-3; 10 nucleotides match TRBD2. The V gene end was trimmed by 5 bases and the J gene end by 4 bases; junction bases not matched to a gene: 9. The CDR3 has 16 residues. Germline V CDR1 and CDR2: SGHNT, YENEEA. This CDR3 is CASSPRTSGNADTQYF. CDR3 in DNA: TGTGCCAGCAGCCCCAGGACTAGCGGAAACGCAGATACGCAGTATTTT. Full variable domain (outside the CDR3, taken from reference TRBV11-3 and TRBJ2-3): EAGVVQSPRYKIIEKKQPVAFWCNPISGHNTLYWYLQNLGQGPELLIRYENEEAVDDSQLPKDRFSAERLKGVDSTLKIQPAELGDSAVYLCASSPRTSGNADTQYFGPGTRLTVL.

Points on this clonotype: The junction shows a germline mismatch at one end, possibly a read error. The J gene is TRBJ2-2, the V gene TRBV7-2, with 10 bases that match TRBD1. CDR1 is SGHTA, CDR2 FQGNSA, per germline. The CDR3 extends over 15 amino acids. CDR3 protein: CASSSWTGGTGELLF. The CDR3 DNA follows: TGTGCCAGCAGCTCCTGGACAGGGGGGACCGGGGAGCTGCTTTTT. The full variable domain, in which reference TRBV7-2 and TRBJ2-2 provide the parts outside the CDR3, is GAGVSQSPSNKVTEKGKDVELRCDPISGHTALYWYRQSLGQGLEFLIYFQGNSAPDKSGLPSDRFSAERTGGSVSTLTIQRTQQEDSAVYLCASSSWTGGTGELLFGEGSRLTVL.

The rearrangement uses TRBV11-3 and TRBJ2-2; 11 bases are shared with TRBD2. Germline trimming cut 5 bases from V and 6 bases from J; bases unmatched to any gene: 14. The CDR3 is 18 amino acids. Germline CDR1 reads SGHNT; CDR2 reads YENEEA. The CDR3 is CASSSPGGSGGASGELFF. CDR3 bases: TGTGCCAGCAGCAGCCCCGGCGGTAGCGGGGGGGCCTCCGGGGAGCTGTTTTTT.

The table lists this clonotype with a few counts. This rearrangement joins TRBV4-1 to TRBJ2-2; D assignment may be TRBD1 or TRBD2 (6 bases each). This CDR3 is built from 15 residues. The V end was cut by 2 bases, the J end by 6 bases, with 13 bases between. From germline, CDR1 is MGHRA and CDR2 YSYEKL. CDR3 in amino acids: CASSQTLGGAGELFF. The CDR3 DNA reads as TGCGCCAGCAGCCAAACGTTGGGGGGCGCCGGGGAGCTGTTTTTT.

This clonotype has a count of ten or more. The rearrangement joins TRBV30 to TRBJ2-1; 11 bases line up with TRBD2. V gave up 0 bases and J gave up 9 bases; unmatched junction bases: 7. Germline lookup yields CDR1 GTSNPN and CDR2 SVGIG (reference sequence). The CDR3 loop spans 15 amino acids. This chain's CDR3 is CAWSVLAGVLGEQFF. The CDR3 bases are TGTGCCTGGAGTGTACTAGCGGGAGTTTTAGGTGAGCAGTTCTTC.

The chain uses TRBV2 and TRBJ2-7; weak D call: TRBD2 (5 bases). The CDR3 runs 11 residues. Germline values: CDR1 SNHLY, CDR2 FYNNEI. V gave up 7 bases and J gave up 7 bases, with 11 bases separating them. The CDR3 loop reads CASTPGREQYF. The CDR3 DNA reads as TGTGCCAGCACCCCGGGGAGAGAGCAGTACTTC.

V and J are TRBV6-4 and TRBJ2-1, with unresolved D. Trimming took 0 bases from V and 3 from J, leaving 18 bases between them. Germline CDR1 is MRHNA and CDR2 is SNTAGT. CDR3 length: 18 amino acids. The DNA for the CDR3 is TGTGCCAGCAGTGACTCGGCGGAACGGACGTCGAGCTACAATGAGCAGTTCTTC. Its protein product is CASSDSAERTSSYNEQFF.

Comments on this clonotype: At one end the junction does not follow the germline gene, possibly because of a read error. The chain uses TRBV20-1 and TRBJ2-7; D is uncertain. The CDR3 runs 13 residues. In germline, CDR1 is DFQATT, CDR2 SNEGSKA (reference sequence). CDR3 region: CSARSDSSCEQYF. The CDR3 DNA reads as TGCAGTGCTAGATCCGATTCCTCCTGCGAGCAGTACTTC.

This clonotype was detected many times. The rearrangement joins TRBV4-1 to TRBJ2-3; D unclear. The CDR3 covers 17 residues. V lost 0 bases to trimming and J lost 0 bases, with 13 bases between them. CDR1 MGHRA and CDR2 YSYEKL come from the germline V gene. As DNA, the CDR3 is TGCGCCAGCAGCCAAGATGGTACGGCTACTAGCACAGATACGCAGTATTTT. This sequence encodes CASSQDGTATSTDTQYF.